One sample yielded the 25 T cell receptor beta chains listed below, sequenced in a study of beta chain features in type 1 diabetes. The isolated RNA, all of it, was reverse transcribed, so expressed TCRB transcripts were what got sequenced. Assay used: immunoSEQ multiplex PCR; TCRdb lists only in-frame clones, some missing. Here the sample spans 200,000 to 250,000 clones, more than 11% being singletons. The antigens of these receptors remain unknown. The study, taken as a whole, reports: Type 1 diabetes patients had TCRB CDR3s that were shorter (moderately but significantly so) in all four CD4+ subsets.

The sample consisted of naive CD4+ T cells from blood. These receptors were obtained from a man aged 25 to 40 with type 1 diabetes.

This rearrangement joins TRBV27 to TRBJ2-3; 8 positions agree with TRBD2. The CDR3 is 16 residues long. V lost 1 base and J lost 4; bases outside the gene matches: 7. In germline, CDR1 is MNHEY, CDR2 SMNVEV (reference sequence). The CDR3 nucleotides are TGTGCCAGCAGTTTATGGGTTAGCGGGGTTCCAGATACGCAGTATTTT. Amino acid sequence: CASSLWVSGVPDTQYF.

The chain joins TRBV2 to TRBJ2-1, with 7 bases that match TRBD1. This CDR3 has 12 amino acids. Per germline, CDR1 SNHLY and CDR2 FYNNEI. The V gene end was trimmed by 6 bases and the J gene end by 7 bases; junction bases not matched to a gene: 3. The CDR3 here is CASRVTGNEQFF. CDR3 nucleotides: TGTGCCAGCAGGGTGACAGGGAATGAGCAGTTCTTC.

A few counts support this clone. The chain recombines TRBV30 with TRBJ1-1; tentatively, D is TRBD1 (6 bases). Between the trimmed V and J ends, which lost 5 bases and 0 bases, there was a span of 16 bases. CDR3 length: 15 residues. Germline CDR1 and CDR2: GTSNPN and SVGIG (reference sequence). The CDR3 loop reads CAWGSPGAMNTEAFF. CDR3 coding DNA: TGTGCCTGGGGGTCGCCAGGGGCAATGAACACTGAAGCTTTCTTT.

This chain links TRBV7-7 with TRBJ2-1; TRBD2 matches 7 bases. V shed 5 bases and J 9 bases; nucleotides not matched to a gene: 13. Germline CDR1 reads SSHAT; CDR2 reads FNYEAQ (reference sequence). The CDR3 totals 15 residues. This chain's CDR3 is CASSPGGRALGEQFF. CDR3 bases: TGTGCCAGCAGCCCCGGGGGGAGGGCCCTCGGTGAGCAGTTCTTC.

This sequence joins TRBV5-4 and TRBJ1-1, with 7 bases aligning to TRBD1. The CDR3 contains 15 residues. J lost 3 bases, V lost 1 base, and 6 bases had no gene match. Germline values: CDR1 SGHNT, CDR2 YYREEE (reference sequence). The CDR3 sequence: CASSLQGVWDTEAFF. The CDR3 DNA is TGTGCCAGCAGCTTGCAGGGGGTCTGGGACACTGAAGCTTTCTTT.

This clone was counted only a few times. The V and J genes are TRBV7-9 and TRBJ1-5; D unresolved. The germline V gene encodes CDR1 SEHNR and CDR2 FQNEAQ (reference sequence). The germline V and J ends were trimmed by 6 bases and 7 bases, with 16 bases remaining between them. This CDR3 spans 14 amino acids. The CDR3, as DNA: TGTGCCAGCAGTCTTAACGAGGGAACGCAGCCCCAGCATTTT. It encodes CASSLNEGTQPQHF.

There are a few counts of this clone. This chain joins TRBV5-4 and TRBJ2-1; TRBD1 matches 7 bases. The V gene end was trimmed by 0 bases and the J gene end by 3 bases; junction bases not matched to a gene: 6. Germline V CDR1 and CDR2: SGHNT, YYREEE (reference sequence). CDR3 length: 16 amino acids. The CDR3 DNA reads TGTGCCAGCAGCTTGGGGGGACAGAACCTCTACAATGAGCAGTTCTTC. It yields the protein CASSLGGQNLYNEQFF.

The CDR3 sequence is CAWSVPSTGFWYGYTF. The CDR3 region has the DNA TGTGCCTGGAGTGTACCTTCCACAGGGTTTTGGTATGGCTACACCTTC. This chain joins TRBV30 and TRBJ1-2, with D perhaps TRBD1 (6 bases). The germline gives CDR1 GTSNPN, CDR2 SVGIG (reference sequence). The CDR3 spans 16 residues. V lost 0 bases, J lost 5 bases, and 19 bases lay in between. Using reference TRBV30 and TRBJ1-2 for the parts outside the CDR3, the full variable domain is SQTIHQWPATLVQPVGSPLSLECTVEGTSNPNLYWYRQAAGRGLQLLFYSVGIGQISSEVPQNLSASRPQDRQFILSSKKLLLSDSGFYLCAWSVPSTGFWYGYTFGSGTRLTVV.

The table lists this clone with a few counts. The chain recombines TRBV5-1 with TRBJ2-2; possibly TRBD1 for D (5 bases). Trimming shortened V by 0 bases and J by 7 bases, and 10 bases separated the two germline ends. Germline V gene sequence: CDR1 SGHRS, CDR2 YFSETQ. The CDR3 spans 14 residues. The CDR3 protein is CASSLAQGNGELFF. The CDR3 DNA sequence: TGCGCCAGCAGCTTGGCCCAGGGTAACGGGGAGCTGTTTTTT.

This clone was seen a few times. The rearrangement uses TRBV29-1 and TRBJ1-5; perhaps TRBD1 as D (5 bases). The CDR3 sequence is 13 residues long. Germline values: CDR1 SQVTM, CDR2 ANQGSEA. The V and J ends lost 6 bases and 1 base respectively, with 10 bases between them. The CDR3 loop is CSVSGGSNQPQHF. For the CDR3, the DNA is TGCAGCGTGTCGGGGGGAAGCAATCAGCCCCAGCATTTT. Full variable domain (outside the CDR3, taken from reference TRBV29-1 and TRBJ1-5): SAVISQKPSRDICQRGTSLTIQCQVDSQVTMMFWYRQQPGQSLTLIATANQGSEATYESGFVIDKFPISRPNLTFSTLTVSNMSPEDSSIYLCSVSGGSNQPQHFGDGTRLSIL.

CDR3 in amino acids: CASSSGTGPYNEQFF. The CDR3, as DNA: TGTGCCAGCTCGTCCGGGACAGGCCCATACAATGAGCAGTTCTTC. The chain couples TRBV18 to TRBJ2-1; TRBD1 agrees at 8 bases. CDR3 length equals 15 residues. Per the germline V gene, CDR1 is KGHSH and CDR2 is LQKENI. Trimming at V came to 6 bases and at J to 4 bases, leaving 8 bases not matched to a gene.

V gene TRBV2 combines with J gene TRBJ2-7; TRBD2 matches 8 bases. V dropped 7 bases and J dropped 0; count of bases not matched to a gene: 11. The CDR3 is 16 residues long. From germline, CDR1 is SNHLY and CDR2 FYNNEI. Written as DNA, the CDR3 is TGTGCCAGCACCCGGGAGGGTAGCGGGGCCTCCTACGAGCAGTACTTC. Translated, it gives CASTREGSGASYEQYF.

This clone was counted a few times. The CDR3 region has the DNA TGTGCCAGCAGCTCCACAGGGGAAGGAGATACGCAGTATTTT. Its protein is CASSSTGEGDTQYF. V is TRBV11-3 and J is TRBJ2-3; 7 bases fit TRBD1. Germline values: CDR1 SGHNT, CDR2 YENEEA. The ends lost 4 bases at V and 5 bases at J; junction bases unmatched: 6. The length of the CDR3 is 14 residues.

The chain recombines TRBV6-5 with TRBJ1-1; TRBD1 might be the D (6 bases). Germline V gene data show CDR1 as MNHEY and CDR2 as SVGAGI. V was shortened by 10 bases and J by 4 bases, with 13 bases between the two germline ends. This CDR3 region has 12 residues. CDR3 protein: CATKTGSTEAFF. DNA for the CDR3: TGTGCCACTAAAACAGGGAGCACTGAAGCTTTCTTT.

This chain joins TRBV5-4 and TRBJ2-7; 7 bases are a match to TRBD2. Germline assignment: CDR1 SGHNT and CDR2 YYREEE (reference sequence). This CDR3 region has 16 residues. The V and J ends lost 0 bases and 0 bases, in that order; junction bases with no gene match: 6. The CDR3 nucleotides are TGTGCCAGCAGCTTGGGTAGCGGGCTCCTCTCCTACGAGCAGTACTTC. As protein: CASSLGSGLLSYEQYF.

The table lists this clone with a few counts. Other DNA sequences from this sample encode an identical CDR3 as well. V is TRBV11-2 and J is TRBJ2-1, with D perhaps matching TRBD1 (6 bases). The CDR3 runs to 15 residues. V lost 0 bases to trimming and J lost 1 base, with 7 bases between them. Germline assignment: CDR1 SGHAT and CDR2 FQNNGV. The CDR3 loop is CASSLDRGSYNEQFF. The CDR3 nucleotides are TGTGCCAGCAGCTTAGACAGGGGATCCTACAATGAGCAGTTCTTC. Combining the CDR3 with reference TRBV11-2 and TRBJ2-1 gives the whole variable domain EAGVAQSPRYKIIEKRQSVAFWCNPISGHATLYWYQQILGQGPKLLIQFQNNGVVDDSQLPKDRFSAERLKGVDSTLKIQPAKLEDSAVYLCASSLDRGSYNEQFFGPGTRLTVL.

The chain uses TRBV30 and TRBJ2-2, with D possibly being TRBD2 (5 bases). From germline, CDR1 is GTSNPN and CDR2 SVGIG (reference sequence). This CDR3 has 13 residues. Trimming shortened V by 0 bases and J by 4 bases, and 6 bases separated the two germline ends. For the CDR3, the DNA is TGTGCCTGGAGTGTCCGGGGCACCGGGGAGCTGTTTTTT. This gives the protein CAWSVRGTGELFF.

This chain links TRBV14 with TRBJ2-3, with a weak D call TRBD1 (5 bases). Germline loops: CDR1 SGHDN, CDR2 FVKESK. The V end was cut by 4 bases, the J end by 4 bases, with 18 bases between. The CDR3 contains 16 residues. The CDR3 here is CASSPAGARRPDTQYF. CDR3 in DNA: TGTGCCAGCAGCCCCGCTGGGGCCAGACGCCCAGATACGCAGTATTTT.

This chain joins TRBV4-2 and TRBJ1-2; 7 bases are shared with TRBD1. Germline assignment: CDR1 LGHNA and CDR2 YNFKEQ. J gave up 0 bases and V 5 bases, and 6 bases lay outside the gene matches. CDR3 length equals 15 residues. CDR3 sequence: CASSWDRASNYGYTF. The CDR3 DNA sequence: TGTGCCAGCAGCTGGGACAGAGCGTCTAACTATGGCTACACCTTC.

This chain links TRBV7-9 with TRBJ1-5; D possibly corresponds to TRBD1 (5 bases). The germline gives CDR1 SEHNR, CDR2 FQNEAQ (reference sequence). The V end was cut by 5 bases, the J end by 0 bases, with 8 bases between. This CDR3 is 14 amino acids long. CDR3 residues: CASSAGYSNQPQHF. The CDR3 nucleotides read TGTGCCAGCAGCGCAGGGTATAGCAATCAGCCCCAGCATTTT.

This clone was seen a handful of times. The chain uses TRBV2 and TRBJ1-4; D is unresolved. This CDR3 is 13 amino acids long. Trimming took 6 bases from V and 7 from J, leaving 12 bases between them. CDR1 is SNHLY, CDR2 FYNNEI, per germline. This CDR3 reads CASREALVEKLFF. The DNA for the CDR3 is TGTGCCAGCAGAGAGGCTTTAGTTGAAAAACTGTTTTTT.

This chain uses TRBV30 with TRBJ1-5; D might be TRBD1 (5 bases). The germline V and J ends were trimmed by 2 bases and 3 bases, with 20 bases remaining between them. Germline V CDR1 and CDR2: GTSNPN, SVGIG (reference sequence). There are 17 residues in the CDR3. The CDR3 region has the DNA TGTGCCTGGAGTCTACGGCTGGGGCTAGGGGCCAATCAGCCCCAGCATTTT. Translating it yields CAWSLRLGLGANQPQHF. The variable domain in full, completed from reference TRBV30 and TRBJ1-5, reads SQTIHQWPATLVQPVGSPLSLECTVEGTSNPNLYWYRQAAGRGLQLLFYSVGIGQISSEVPQNLSASRPQDRQFILSSKKLLLSDSGFYLCAWSLRLGLGANQPQHFGDGTRLSIL.

This clone was observed a few times. The gene calls are TRBV2 and TRBJ2-5; TRBD1 might be the D (7 bases). The CDR3 runs to 15 residues. The V end was cut by 7 bases, the J end by 2 bases, with 17 bases between. CDR1 SNHLY and CDR2 FYNNEI come from the germline V gene. In DNA, the CDR3 is TGTGCCAGCACTCGACAGGGAGGTGGTCAAGAGACCCAGTACTTC. Its translation is CASTRQGGGQETQYF.

The chain links TRBV4-2 to TRBJ1-1; TRBD1 matches 7 bases. Germline V lookup: CDR1 LGHNA, CDR2 YNFKEQ. The CDR3 loop spans 14 amino acids. V shed 1 base, J shed 5 bases, and the junction held 4 bases outside the gene matches. The CDR3 protein is CASSQANRGTEAFF. The CDR3 DNA follows: TGTGCCAGCAGCCAAGCGAACAGGGGAACTGAAGCTTTCTTT.

This clone was counted a few times. V usage is TRBV18 and J usage is TRBJ1-2; 9 positions agree with TRBD1. The CDR3 is 13 amino acids. Germline V gene lookup returns CDR1 KGHSH and CDR2 LQKENI. The trim removed 6 bases at V and 6 bases at J, leaving 5 bases unmatched. CDR3 in DNA: TGTGCCAGCTCTATACAGGGGGCGGATGGCTACACCTTC. Translated, it gives CASSIQGADGYTF.